This is a list of T cell receptor beta chains from one sample in a study of blood T cells in healthy people across ages. TCRdb fed the 5' RACE reads into MiXCR, producing one record per CDR3 protein. In the table there are hundreds of thousands of distinct CDR3 sequences, about 24% of which are singletons. The specimen was blood. The source of these receptors is a man aged 65 to 85 in good health. Both conserved end residues are part of each CDR3. The order of the fields is clone size, V gene, D gene, J gene, CDR3 protein, CDR3 DNA. The D gene is left open where the match is weak. Clone size, where shown, is once, few, many, or a class for clones that have expanded.

clone_size: few; v_call: TRBV20-1; d_call: -; j_call: TRBJ2-4; cdr3_aa: CSARGSGVAKNIQYF; cdr3_nt: TGCAGTGCTAGAGGATCCGGGGTAGCCAAAAACATTCAGTACTTC
clone_size: -; v_call: TRBV7-3; d_call: -; j_call: TRBJ1-6; cdr3_aa: CASSWGQLNSPLHF; cdr3_nt: TGTGCCAGCAGCTGGGGACAATTAAATTCACCCCTCCACTTT
clone_size: -; v_call: TRBV27; d_call: -; j_call: TRBJ2-1; cdr3_aa: CASSNHPGLPSNEQFF; cdr3_nt: TGTGCCAGCAGTAACCACCCGGGACTCCCTAGCAATGAGCAGTTCTTC
clone_size: few; v_call: TRBV20-1; d_call: -; j_call: TRBJ2-3; cdr3_aa: CSARGGGTPTSTDTQYF; cdr3_nt: TGCAGTGCTAGAGGTGGTGGGACTCCCACTAGCACAGATACGCAGTATTTT
clone_size: few; v_call: TRBV5-1; d_call: -; j_call: TRBJ2-1; cdr3_aa: CASSLAGDVNEQFF; cdr3_nt: TGCGCCAGCAGCTTGGCGGGAGACGTGAATGAGCAGTTCTTC
clone_size: many; v_call: TRBV5-6; d_call: -; j_call: TRBJ2-1; cdr3_aa: CASSLPINEQFF; cdr3_nt: TGTGCCAGCAGCCTCCCCATCAATGAGCAGTTCTTC
clone_size: -; v_call: TRBV28; d_call: -; j_call: TRBJ1-1; cdr3_aa: CASSEGGGEAFF; cdr3_nt: TGTGCCAGCAGTGAGGGAGGCGGGGAAGCTTTCTTT
clone_size: few; v_call: TRBV12-3/TRBV12-4; d_call: -; j_call: TRBJ2-7; cdr3_aa: CASSQGTKQYF; cdr3_nt: TGTGCCAGCAGTCAAGGGACAAAGCAGTACTTC
clone_size: few; v_call: TRBV7-9; d_call: -; j_call: TRBJ1-6; cdr3_aa: CASSLGRTAPNSPLHF; cdr3_nt: TGTGCCAGCAGCTTAGGAAGGACAGCCCCCAATTCACCCCTCCACTTT
clone_size: few; v_call: TRBV10-3; d_call: TRBD1; j_call: TRBJ2-4; cdr3_aa: CAINMGQRKNIQYF; cdr3_nt: TGTGCCATCAACATGGGACAGAGAAAAAACATTCAGTACTTC
clone_size: -; v_call: TRBV7-2; d_call: -; j_call: TRBJ1-3; cdr3_aa: CASSLARGGNTIYF; cdr3_nt: TGTGCCAGCAGCTTAGCGAGGGGTGGAAACACCATATATTTT
clone_size: -; v_call: TRBV20-1; d_call: TRBD2; j_call: TRBJ2-1; cdr3_aa: CSAPRGAGGSYNEQFF; cdr3_nt: TGCAGTGCTCCTAGGGGGGCGGGGGGATCCTACAATGAGCAGTTCTTC
clone_size: many; v_call: TRBV12-3/TRBV12-4; d_call: -; j_call: TRBJ1-2; cdr3_aa: CASSFQDRTNYGYTF; cdr3_nt: TGTGCCAGCAGTTTTCAGGACAGAACTAACTATGGCTACACCTTC
clone_size: few; v_call: TRBV5-1; d_call: -; j_call: TRBJ2-3; cdr3_aa: CASSHLRPNTDTQYF; cdr3_nt: TGCGCCAGCAGCCATCTGAGGCCGAACACAGATACGCAGTATTTT
clone_size: -; v_call: TRBV18; d_call: -; j_call: TRBJ2-3; cdr3_aa: CASSKGQPGMVDTQYF; cdr3_nt: TGTGCCAGCTCAAAAGGACAGCCTGGGATGGTAGATACGCAGTATTTT
clone_size: few; v_call: TRBV18; d_call: TRBD1; j_call: TRBJ1-1; cdr3_aa: CASSPTEGALGTEAFF; cdr3_nt: TGTGCCAGCTCACCCACGGAGGGGGCGTTGGGTACTGAAGCTTTCTTT
clone_size: few; v_call: TRBV7-7; d_call: -; j_call: TRBJ2-2; cdr3_aa: CASSLFPSSANTGELFF; cdr3_nt: TGTGCCAGCAGCTTATTTCCTTCTAGCGCGAACACCGGGGAGCTGTTTTTT
clone_size: -; v_call: TRBV5-1; d_call: -; j_call: TRBJ2-3; cdr3_aa: CASSFLTGNTQYF; cdr3_nt: TGCGCCAGCAGCTTCCTCACGGGCAATACGCAGTATTTT
clone_size: few; v_call: TRBV5-1; d_call: -; j_call: TRBJ2-7; cdr3_aa: CASSVTGVQYEQYF; cdr3_nt: TGCGCCAGCAGCGTGACAGGAGTTCAATACGAGCAGTACTTC
clone_size: -; v_call: TRBV7-2; d_call: TRBD2; j_call: TRBJ2-2; cdr3_aa: CASSSGLAGPGELFF; cdr3_nt: TGTGCCAGCAGCTCGGGACTAGCGGGCCCCGGGGAGCTGTTTTTT
clone_size: -; v_call: TRBV28; d_call: -; j_call: TRBJ2-7; cdr3_aa: CASRPGVAGYEQYF; cdr3_nt: TGTGCCAGCAGGCCCGGTGTCGCGGGCTACGAGCAGTACTTC
clone_size: -; v_call: TRBV29-1; d_call: -; j_call: TRBJ2-1; cdr3_aa: CSVSGFRIGQFF; cdr3_nt: TGCAGCGTTTCTGGCTTCCGGATTGGGCAGTTCTTC
clone_size: -; v_call: TRBV29-1; d_call: -; j_call: TRBJ2-2; cdr3_aa: CSDLQETYTGELFF; cdr3_nt: TGCAGCGATTTACAGGAGACCTACACCGGGGAGCTGTTTTTT
clone_size: -; v_call: TRBV10-3; d_call: -; j_call: TRBJ2-3; cdr3_aa: CAIGERGSGMDTQYF; cdr3_nt: TGTGCCATCGGTGAGAGGGGGTCGGGGATGGATACGCAGTATTTT
clone_size: -; v_call: TRBV5-1; d_call: TRBD1; j_call: TRBJ1-1; cdr3_aa: CASSLGGQGFGEAFF; cdr3_nt: TGCGCCAGCAGCTTGGGGGGACAGGGGTTCGGCGAAGCTTTCTTT
clone_size: few; v_call: TRBV2; d_call: -; j_call: TRBJ1-2; cdr3_aa: CASSAGFVGDYGYTF; cdr3_nt: TGTGCCAGCAGTGCGGGTTTTGTCGGCGACTATGGCTACACCTTC
clone_size: -; v_call: TRBV20-1; d_call: -; j_call: TRBJ2-5; cdr3_aa: CSARGGGTTYQETQYF; cdr3_nt: TGCAGTGCTAGAGGGGGCGGGACCACATACCAAGAGACCCAGTACTTC
clone_size: -; v_call: TRBV20-1; d_call: TRBD2; j_call: TRBJ2-3; cdr3_aa: CSARALGTSGGPQVRDTQYF; cdr3_nt: TGCAGTGCTAGAGCTCTAGGGACTAGCGGGGGCCCCCAGGTTCGGGATACGCAGTATTTT
clone_size: few; v_call: TRBV14; d_call: TRBD2; j_call: TRBJ2-1; cdr3_aa: CASISPGGLNEQFF; cdr3_nt: TGTGCCAGCATCTCCCCGGGAGGTCTTAATGAGCAGTTCTTC
clone_size: -; v_call: TRBV27; d_call: -; j_call: TRBJ2-7; cdr3_aa: CASSKDGPYEQYF; cdr3_nt: TGTGCCAGCAGTAAGGACGGACCCTACGAGCAGTACTTC
clone_size: few; v_call: TRBV25-1; d_call: TRBD1; j_call: TRBJ2-5; cdr3_aa: CASRGKGQGFVSGETQYF; cdr3_nt: TGTGCCAGCAGAGGTAAGGGACAGGGGTTTGTCAGTGGAGAGACCCAGTACTTC
clone_size: -; v_call: TRBV15; d_call: TRBD2; j_call: TRBJ2-3; cdr3_aa: CATSNHLAANTDTQYF; cdr3_nt: TGTGCCACCAGCAATCATCTAGCGGCTAACACAGATACGCAGTATTTT
clone_size: many; v_call: TRBV6-5; d_call: -; j_call: TRBJ1-5; cdr3_aa: CASMAGLGQPQHF; cdr3_nt: TGTGCCAGCATGGCAGGGTTGGGACAGCCCCAGCATTTT
clone_size: -; v_call: TRBV20-1; d_call: TRBD2; j_call: TRBJ2-7; cdr3_aa: CSAAGTSANEQYF; cdr3_nt: TGCAGTGCAGCCGGGACTAGCGCCAACGAGCAGTACTTC
clone_size: few; v_call: TRBV14; d_call: -; j_call: TRBJ1-1; cdr3_aa: CASSFKGTEAFF; cdr3_nt: TGTGCCAGCAGCTTTAAGGGGACTGAAGCTTTCTTT
clone_size: -; v_call: TRBV20-1; d_call: TRBD2; j_call: TRBJ2-1; cdr3_aa: CSAETSGGTNEQFF; cdr3_nt: TGCAGTGCTGAAACTAGCGGGGGGACCAATGAGCAGTTCTTC
clone_size: -; v_call: TRBV7-9; d_call: TRBD1; j_call: TRBJ2-5; cdr3_aa: CASSHGTVRETQYF; cdr3_nt: TGTGCCAGCAGCCATGGGACAGTAAGAGAGACCCAGTACTTC
clone_size: few; v_call: TRBV29-1; d_call: TRBD1; j_call: TRBJ1-1; cdr3_aa: CSDGTGQMNTEAFF; cdr3_nt: TGCAGCGACGGGACAGGTCAAATGAACACTGAAGCTTTCTTT
clone_size: -; v_call: TRBV4-2; d_call: TRBD1; j_call: TRBJ1-2; cdr3_aa: CASSQEPTGGEIHGYTF; cdr3_nt: TGTGCCAGCAGCCAAGAGCCTACAGGGGGCGAGATCCATGGCTACACCTTC
clone_size: few; v_call: TRBV7-2; d_call: -; j_call: TRBJ2-3; cdr3_aa: CASSLEARHGTDTQYF; cdr3_nt: TGTGCCAGCAGCCTAGAGGCGCGTCACGGAACAGATACGCAGTATTTT
clone_size: -; v_call: TRBV4-2; d_call: -; j_call: TRBJ2-5; cdr3_aa: CASSPGERETQYF; cdr3_nt: TGTGCCAGCAGTCCAGGGGAACGAGAGACCCAGTACTTC
clone_size: few; v_call: TRBV12-3/TRBV12-4; d_call: TRBD2; j_call: TRBJ2-5; cdr3_aa: CASSLGTSGGPEAQYF; cdr3_nt: TGTGCCAGCAGTTTAGGGACTAGCGGGGGACCAGAGGCCCAGTACTTC